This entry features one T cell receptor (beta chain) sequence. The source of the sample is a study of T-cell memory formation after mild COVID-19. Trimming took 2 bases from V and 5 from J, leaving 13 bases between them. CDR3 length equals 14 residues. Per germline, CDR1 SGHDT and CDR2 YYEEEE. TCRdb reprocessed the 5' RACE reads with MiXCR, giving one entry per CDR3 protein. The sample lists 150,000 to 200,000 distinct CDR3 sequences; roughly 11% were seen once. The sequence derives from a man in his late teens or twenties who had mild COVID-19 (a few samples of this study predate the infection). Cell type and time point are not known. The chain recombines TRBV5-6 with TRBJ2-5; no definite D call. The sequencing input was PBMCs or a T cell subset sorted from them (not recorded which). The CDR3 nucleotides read TGTGCCAGCAGCTTCGGAGCAGCCGGTGAGACCCAGTACTTC. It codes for CASSFGAAGETQYF.